This is a list of T cell receptor beta chains from one sample in a study of shared clonotypes between healthy human individuals. Assay used: immunoSEQ multiplex PCR; TCRdb lists only in-frame clones, some missing. Among about 2.2 million clones, about 92% were seen once, and the ten largest hold approximately 1.7%. Sequences were obtained from naive CD8+ T cells from PBMCs. Receptors were obtained from a man younger than 35 in good health. Some clones in this sample may be carry-over from other donors' samples. CDR3s include the opening cysteine and the closing phenylalanine or tryptophan. A D gene is named only where the DNA matches it firmly. Size values are once, few and many counts, or a class for expanded clones, and some rows have none.

DNA: TGTGCCAGCAGCGTGGACTGGGGCGGGCCGACCTACGAGCAGTACTTC
CDR3: CASSVDWGGPTYEQYF
D: .
size: .
V: TRBV9
J: TRBJ2-7

DNA: TGTGCCAGCAGAACGGGACGGGATCCCACAGATACGCAGTATTTT
CDR3: CASRTGRDPTDTQYF
D: .
size: .
V: TRBV27
J: TRBJ2-3

DNA: TGTGCCAGCAGCGAGGCGGGAAGCACAGATACGCAGTATTTT
CDR3: CASSEAGSTDTQYF
D: .
size: .
V: TRBV9
J: TRBJ2-3

DNA: TGTGCCAGCAGTCTCAACACCTACAATGAGCAGTTCTTC
CDR3: CASSLNTYNEQFF
D: .
size: .
V: TRBV28
J: TRBJ2-1

DNA: TGTGCCAGCAGTCCCTTCCGGGGGGCCGAAGAGACCCAGTACTTC
CDR3: CASSPFRGAEETQYF
D: .
size: .
V: TRBV27
J: TRBJ2-5

DNA: TGCGCCAGCAGCCGCATCCCGGGAGGGCCCTTCGGGGAGCAGTACTTC
CDR3: CASSRIPGGPFGEQYF
D: TRBD2
size: .
V: TRBV4-1
J: TRBJ2-7

DNA: TGTGCCAGCAGTTACCACCTCTCCACAGATACGCAGTATTTT
CDR3: CASSYHLSTDTQYF
D: .
size: once
V: TRBV27
J: TRBJ2-3

DNA: TGTGCCAGCAGCGTAGAGGGCAGGGGTCCCAACGAGCAGTACTTC
CDR3: CASSVEGRGPNEQYF
D: .
size: .
V: TRBV9
J: TRBJ2-7

DNA: TGTGCCAGCGGGATGAACACTGAAGCTTTCTTT
CDR3: CASGMNTEAFF
D: .
size: .
V: TRBV7-6
J: TRBJ1-1

DNA: TGTGCCAGCGCTTTCAGGGCGGTCTACGAGCAGTACTTC
CDR3: CASAFRAVYEQYF
D: .
size: few
V: TRBV5-5
J: TRBJ2-7

DNA: TGTGCCAGCAGTTTATTGATGGGGGTTGATCAGCCCCAGCATTTT
CDR3: CASSLLMGVDQPQHF
D: .
size: .
V: TRBV28
J: TRBJ1-5

DNA: TGTGCCAGCAGCCACGGGACAGGGGGGGAAAAACTGTTTTTT
CDR3: CASSHGTGGEKLFF
D: TRBD1
size: .
V: TRBV7-6
J: TRBJ1-4

DNA: TGTGCCAGCAGCCAAATCGGGACTAGCCTCTCCTACGAGCAGTACTTC
CDR3: CASSQIGTSLSYEQYF
D: TRBD2
size: .
V: TRBV14
J: TRBJ2-7

DNA: TGTGCCAGCAGCAAAGAACGGGAGTACGGCACAGATACGCAGTATTTT
CDR3: CASSKEREYGTDTQYF
D: .
size: .
V: TRBV7-2
J: TRBJ2-3

DNA: TGTGCCAGCAGCCCTCCGTCTTCCGTAGGCTACACCTTC
CDR3: CASSPPSSVGYTF
D: .
size: .
V: TRBV9
J: TRBJ1-2

DNA: TGTGCCAGCAGTCTGCGGGGCAGGCGCTACTATGGCTACACCTTC
CDR3: CASSLRGRRYYGYTF
D: .
size: .
V: TRBV28
J: TRBJ1-2

DNA: TGTGCCAGCAGCGTGCGAGGCAGGGGGCAGGATACGCAGTATTTT
CDR3: CASSVRGRGQDTQYF
D: TRBD1
size: .
V: TRBV5-4
J: TRBJ2-3

DNA: TGTGCCTGGAGTAGCCCTACCCGGGGCTACACCTTC
CDR3: CAWSSPTRGYTF
D: .
size: .
V: TRBV30
J: TRBJ1-2

DNA: TGTGCCAGCAGCTTAAGATCGCAGGGCACCGGGGAGCTGTTTTTT
CDR3: CASSLRSQGTGELFF
D: .
size: few
V: TRBV7-6
J: TRBJ2-2

DNA: TGCGCCAGCAGCCGTGGGGGAAACTATGGCTACACCTTC
CDR3: CASSRGGNYGYTF
D: .
size: .
V: TRBV4-1
J: TRBJ1-2

DNA: TGCGCCAGCAGCTTGTATCAGGGGACTGTAAAGGAGCAGTACTTC
CDR3: CASSLYQGTVKEQYF
D: .
size: .
V: TRBV5-1
J: TRBJ2-7

DNA: TGCGCCAGCAGCTTGGGTCCAGTGGACAGGGGGGACTACGAGCAGTACTTC
CDR3: CASSLGPVDRGDYEQYF
D: TRBD1
size: .
V: TRBV5-1
J: TRBJ2-7

DNA: TGTGCCAGCAGCGACCCTCACGGGGGTAAACTTAACTATGGCTACACCTTC
CDR3: CASSDPHGGKLNYGYTF
D: .
size: few
V: TRBV9
J: TRBJ1-2

DNA: TGTGCCAGCAGTTTATGGGTGTCGAGACAGGGGGCTGGTAATGAAAAACTGTTTTTT
CDR3: CASSLWVSRQGAGNEKLFF
D: TRBD1
size: .
V: TRBV28
J: TRBJ1-4

DNA: TGTGCCAGCAGCTTGGGGACGGCCCCCGGCGATGGCTACACCTTC
CDR3: CASSLGTAPGDGYTF
D: .
size: .
V: TRBV5-4
J: TRBJ1-2

DNA: TGCGCCAGCAGCTCCCGGGCAGCAAATCAAGAGACCCAGTACTTC
CDR3: CASSSRAANQETQYF
D: .
size: .
V: TRBV4-3
J: TRBJ2-5

DNA: TGTGCCAGTATGCCCAGGGGCGTCTATCAGCCCCAGCATTTT
CDR3: CASMPRGVYQPQHF
D: .
size: .
V: TRBV19
J: TRBJ1-5

DNA: TGTGCCAGCTGTGGGAGTCAGGGAGACTATGGCTACACCTTC
CDR3: CASCGSQGDYGYTF
D: .
size: .
V: TRBV28
J: TRBJ1-2

DNA: TGTGCCAGCAGCTACGGGGGAACCTACGAGCAGTACTTC
CDR3: CASSYGGTYEQYF
D: .
size: .
V: TRBV14
J: TRBJ2-7

DNA: TGTGCCAGCAGCGCCCCCCTGGGGTCGACCTCTGGGGCCAACGTCCTGACTTTC
CDR3: CASSAPLGSTSGANVLTF
D: .
size: .
V: TRBV9
J: TRBJ2-6

DNA: TGTGCCAGCAGCCCTAGAGCGGTAGATCACTACGAGCAGTACTTC
CDR3: CASSPRAVDHYEQYF
D: .
size: .
V: TRBV2
J: TRBJ2-7

DNA: TGTGCCAGCAGTTACTCGAGCGAAACTGAAGCTTTCTTT
CDR3: CASSYSSETEAFF
D: .
size: .
V: TRBV6-5
J: TRBJ1-1

DNA: TGCGCCAGCAGCCCCTCATGGACGACTCGAAGCAATCAGCCCCAGCATTTT
CDR3: CASSPSWTTRSNQPQHF
D: .
size: many
V: TRBV4-3
J: TRBJ1-5

DNA: TGTGCCAGCAGGGCGGGGCGCAGTGGCTACGAGCAGTACTTC
CDR3: CASRAGRSGYEQYF
D: .
size: .
V: TRBV27
J: TRBJ2-7

DNA: TGTGCCAGCAGCTTAGCGACAGCCAATGAGCAGTTCTTC
CDR3: CASSLATANEQFF
D: .
size: .
V: TRBV11-2
J: TRBJ2-1

DNA: TGTGCCAGCAGTTTTATCCGGGACAGGGAAGGCGAGCAGTACTTC
CDR3: CASSFIRDREGEQYF
D: TRBD1
size: .
V: TRBV6-5
J: TRBJ2-7

DNA: TGTGCCAGCAGCGTAGAGGGACTAGCTCACGAGCAGTACTTC
CDR3: CASSVEGLAHEQYF
D: TRBD2
size: .
V: TRBV9
J: TRBJ2-7

DNA: TGTGCCACCAGCAGAAGGGGGCTAGGGGACACAGATACGCAGTATTTT
CDR3: CATSRRGLGDTDTQYF
D: TRBD1
size: .
V: TRBV15
J: TRBJ2-3

DNA: TGTGCCAGTACCCCCGGGACAACGAACACCGGGGAGCTGTTTTTT
CDR3: CASTPGTTNTGELFF
D: .
size: .
V: TRBV19
J: TRBJ2-2

DNA: TGTGCCAGCAGTTTATCACAGGGGCGAGGAAACACCATATATTTT
CDR3: CASSLSQGRGNTIYF
D: TRBD1
size: .
V: TRBV27
J: TRBJ1-3

DNA: TGTGCCAGCAGCCCGGAGGGGAGCGGGAGCTGGCTAAGAGCCGGGGAGCTGTTTTTT
CDR3: CASSPEGSGSWLRAGELFF
D: TRBD2
size: .
V: TRBV9
J: TRBJ2-2

DNA: TGCGCCAGCAGAACCGGGCCTTTAAGCTCCTACGAGCAGTACTTC
CDR3: CASRTGPLSSYEQYF
D: .
size: .
V: TRBV4-1
J: TRBJ2-7

DNA: TGCGCCAGCAGTGGGGACAGGGGCGCCTACGAGCAGTACTTC
CDR3: CASSGDRGAYEQYF
D: TRBD1
size: .
V: TRBV10-1
J: TRBJ2-7

DNA: TGCAGCGTATACGTGGGACAGAAAAACTATGGCTACACCTTC
CDR3: CSVYVGQKNYGYTF
D: TRBD1
size: .
V: TRBV29-1
J: TRBJ1-2

DNA: TGTGCCAGTAGTTCCCAGATCCTTCCTAGCGGGAGGGCCATCGAGCAGTACTTC
CDR3: CASSSQILPSGRAIEQYF
D: TRBD2
size: .
V: TRBV19
J: TRBJ2-7

DNA: TGTGCCAGCAGTTACTCCGAGGGGGCCAACGTCCTGACTTTC
CDR3: CASSYSEGANVLTF
D: .
size: .
V: TRBV6-5
J: TRBJ2-6

DNA: TGTGCCAGCAGTTACTCGGGATGGCGCAATGAGCAGTTCTTC
CDR3: CASSYSGWRNEQFF
D: .
size: .
V: TRBV6-5
J: TRBJ2-1

DNA: TGTGCCAGCAGCGCCAGGGAGACGCGAGGAAACACCATATATTTT
CDR3: CASSARETRGNTIYF
D: .
size: .
V: TRBV9
J: TRBJ1-3

DNA: TGCGCCAGCAGCTTGGAAGAAACAGGGTGGGATGAGCAGTTCTTC
CDR3: CASSLEETGWDEQFF
D: .
size: .
V: TRBV5-1
J: TRBJ2-1

DNA: TGTGCCAGCATCGAACTAGCGGAGCAAGAGACCCAGTACTTC
CDR3: CASIELAEQETQYF
D: TRBD2
size: .
V: TRBV7-9
J: TRBJ2-5

DNA: TGTGCCAGCAGCGTGGCGGGATACTCCTACGAGCAGTACTTC
CDR3: CASSVAGYSYEQYF
D: .
size: .
V: TRBV9
J: TRBJ2-7

DNA: TGTGCCAGCAGCCGCCGGGACACAGCGGGCCATGAGCAGTTCTTC
CDR3: CASSRRDTAGHEQFF
D: .
size: .
V: TRBV7-2
J: TRBJ2-1

DNA: TGTGCCAGCAGTCCAGGGGGCGGCTATGGCTACACCTTC
CDR3: CASSPGGGYGYTF
D: TRBD1
size: .
V: TRBV27
J: TRBJ1-2

DNA: TGCAGCGTTGGTCCCGGGGGGGGGCTGGAAGATACGCAGTATTTT
CDR3: CSVGPGGGLEDTQYF
D: TRBD2
size: .
V: TRBV29-1
J: TRBJ2-3

DNA: TGTGCCATCAGTGAGTCAGGGAGCTATGGCTACACCTTC
CDR3: CAISESGSYGYTF
D: .
size: .
V: TRBV6-5
J: TRBJ1-2

DNA: TGCGCCAGCAGCCCCCGAGGCGCTAGCGGGACGGGAGATACGCAGTATTTT
CDR3: CASSPRGASGTGDTQYF
D: TRBD2
size: .
V: TRBV5-1
J: TRBJ2-3

DNA: TGTGCCAGCAGCTTAGGGTGGACCGGGGAGCTGTTTTTT
CDR3: CASSLGWTGELFF
D: .
size: .
V: TRBV7-9
J: TRBJ2-2